This is a list of T cell receptor beta chains from one sample in a study of tumour-infiltrating T cells in Burkitt lymphoma. Using immunoSEQ multiplex PCR, the repertoire was profiled, and TCRdb retains in-frame clones only, with some absent. Here the sample spans about 5,400 clones, 9.9% being singletons. The sample consisted of tumor tissue. These receptors originate from a human donor with diffuse large B-cell lymphoma. The conserved cysteine and the conserved F or W are not part of the CDR3 here. Fields, in order: V gene, J gene, CDR3 length, CDR3 protein.

>TRBV18|TRBJ2-6|14
ASSPPTGVGANVLT
>TRBV9|TRBJ2-3|13
ASSVGAGGRNTQY
>TRBV7-2|TRBJ1-4|11
ASSGQVDEKLF
>TRBV7-9|TRBJ1-2|12
ASSLIGRGYGYT
>TRBV6-1|TRBJ1-5|11
ASKARSNQPQH
>TRBV2|TRBJ1-5|11
ASGTYNNQPQH
>TRBV7-9|TRBJ1-1|13
ASTTREQMNTEAF
>TRBV29-1|TRBJ2-7|12
SVTTGTGGDEQY
>TRBV6-5|TRBJ2-7|14
ASSYSLTGVSYEQY
>TRBV2|TRBJ1-6|13
ASSDGGGGNSPLH
>TRBV5-6|TRBJ2-2|13
ASSLDSSNTGELF
>TRBV4-1|TRBJ2-5|13
ASSQDQQGGETQY
>TRBV23-1|TRBJ1-4|12
ASSQRAINEKLF
>TRBV5-1|TRBJ1-1|11
ASSPGVGTEAF
>TRBV4-3|TRBJ1-1|13
ASSPYRGLGTEAF
>TRBV7-9|TRBJ1-1|13
ASSLYGGLNTEAF
>TRBV19|TRBJ1-5|13
ASSGRQWENQPQH
>TRBV10-2|TRBJ2-3|15
ASSGQTTTGPTDTQY
>TRBV5-1|TRBJ2-7|13
ASSPLEGREGEQY
>TRBV27|TRBJ1-1|13
ASSSSPLTNTEAF
>TRBV19|TRBJ1-1|12
ASSRQGMNTEAF
>TRBV7-2|TRBJ2-1|12
ASSQARLRNEQF
>TRBV6-1|TRBJ1-5|11
ASDLGFGQPQH
>TRBV7-2|TRBJ1-1|11
ASSLEEATEAF
>TRBV6-1|TRBJ1-1|13
ASSEEVWGAPEAF
>TRBV6-1|TRBJ2-1|11
ASREQGIGEQF
>TRBV19|TRBJ2-3|9
ASSIGGTQY
>TRBV6-1|TRBJ1-1|12
ASESGTGGRRAF
>TRBV9|TRBJ2-1|10
ASSVAGVEQF
>TRBV19|TRBJ2-5|13
ASSSVAGGQETQY
>TRBV5-4|TRBJ2-6|14
ASSGGAWAGANVLT
>TRBV4-1|TRBJ1-1|13
ASSQSSGVNTEAF
>TRBV6-1|TRBJ1-2|11
ASSENQDYGYT
>TRBV4-2|TRBJ1-3|14
ASSRRTRDWGNTIY
>TRBV6-5|TRBJ1-4|13
ASSYSYGQGKKLF
>TRBV5-4|TRBJ2-3|12
ASRQRTGTDTQY
>TRBV5-1|TRBJ2-3|16
ASSPVIVAGGNADTQY
>TRBV6-6|TRBJ2-1|11
ASSYVRGNEQF
>TRBV10-2|TRBJ2-1|9
ASSPYNEQF
>TRBV19|TRBJ2-1|13
ASSMGASGGNEQF
>TRBV18|TRBJ2-2|15
ASSVAGTGSNTGELF
>TRBV13|TRBJ1-2|12
ASSRTGGFYGYT